This is a list of T cell receptor beta chains from one sample in a study of T cell clonotyping in hematopoietic cell transplantation. The data were produced by immunoSEQ multiplex PCR, yet TCRdb's version contains in-frame clones alone and is incomplete. The sample contains more than 12,000 clones, 70% to 90% of which appear only once. The sequencing here drew on PBMCs, taken 100 days after allogeneic stem cell transplant. These receptors all stem from a male patient aged 50 to 59 who had an allogeneic stem cell transplant from an unrelated donor, so T cells may come from the graft donor. Some clones in this sample may be carry-over from other donors' samples. CDR3s include the opening cysteine and the closing phenylalanine or tryptophan. D genes are given only for firm matches. Rows give clone size only sometimes, using once, few, many, or a class for an expanded clone.

cdr3_aa	cdr3_nt	d_call	clone_size	v_call	j_call
CASSWIDDHGNTIYF	TGTGCCAGCAGCTGGATTGACGATCATGGAAACACCATATATTTT	-	-	TRBV11-2	TRBJ1-3
CASSWGGPSSYEQYF	TGTGCCAGCAGCTGGGGGGGTCCGAGCTCCTACGAGCAGTACTTC	TRBD2	-	TRBV11-2	TRBJ2-7
CSAESNYGYTF	TGCAGTGCAGAGAGTAACTATGGCTACACCTTC	-	-	TRBV20-1	TRBJ1-2
CASSRRAPSGANVLTF	TGTGCCAGCAGCCGTCGGGCCCCCTCTGGGGCCAACGTCCTGACTTTC	-	-	TRBV5-6	TRBJ2-6
CASSLGDRGQNTEAFF	TGCGCCAGCAGCTTGGGGGACAGGGGACAGAACACTGAAGCTTTCTTT	TRBD1	-	TRBV5-1	TRBJ1-1
CASSLFPGLALSEQYF	TGTGCCAGCAGTTTATTCCCGGGACTAGCGCTTTCCGAGCAGTACTTC	TRBD2	-	TRBV27	TRBJ2-7
CASRIRGRGGELFF	TGCGCCAGCAGGATCAGGGGGCGGGGAGGGGAGCTGTTTTTT	TRBD1	-	TRBV23-1	TRBJ2-2
CASSLRGAWAYEQYF	TGTGCCAGCAGCTTGCGAGGGGCCTGGGCCTACGAGCAGTACTTC	-	few	TRBV5-4	TRBJ2-7
CSARTGVEAFF	TGCAGTGCTAGGACAGGGGTTGAAGCTTTCTTT	TRBD1	-	TRBV20-1	TRBJ1-1
CASHEGGLASHEQYF	TGTGCCAGCCATGAGGGGGGGCTAGCTAGCCACGAGCAGTACTTC	-	once	TRBV6-5	TRBJ2-7
CASSGYKGLVLDTQYF	TGTGCCAGCAGCGGCTACAAAGGACTAGTGTTAGATACGCAGTATTTT	TRBD2	few	TRBV9	TRBJ2-3
CASSPQGNNYGYTF	TGTGCCAGCAGCCCCCAGGGAAATAACTATGGCTACACCTTC	-	few	TRBV6-5	TRBJ1-2
CASSLQPGTGANQPQHF	TGTGCCAGCAGCCTCCAGCCCGGGACAGGGGCCAATCAGCCCCAGCATTTT	TRBD1	-	TRBV7-8	TRBJ1-5
CAISDPTSGGHNEQFF	TGTGCCATCAGTGATCCTACTAGCGGAGGACACAATGAGCAGTTCTTC	TRBD2	-	TRBV10-3	TRBJ2-1
CASSPGTANTEAFF	TGTGCCAGCAGCCCCGGGACAGCTAACACTGAAGCTTTCTTT	TRBD1	-	TRBV7-3	TRBJ1-1